The 20 T cell receptor beta chains below all came from one sample that was sequenced in a study of T cell responses to AZD1222 COVID-19 vaccine. The protocol was immunoSEQ multiplex PCR, while the TCRdb copy is restricted to in-frame clones and leaves out a portion. Among some 150,000 clones listed, around 90% were seen once. The sequences come from peripheral blood, collected on day 0 of AZD1222 vaccination. The receptors here all came from an adult in good health.

The genes are TRBV5-1 and TRBJ1-3; D call uncertain. The germline V and J ends were trimmed by 0 bases and 2 bases, with 12 bases remaining between them. Germline values: CDR1 SGHRS, CDR2 YFSETQ. The CDR3 runs 16 residues. CDR3 region: CASSLATGRTGNTIYF. DNA for the CDR3: TGCGCCAGCAGCTTGGCCACGGGAAGGACTGGAAACACCATATATTTT.

This sequence joins TRBV6-4 and TRBJ1-5, with TRBD1 matching 7 bases. The length of the CDR3 is 15 residues. After removal of 4 bases from V and 4 bases from J, the junction contained 7 bases not matched to a gene. Germline V gene data show CDR1 as MRHNA and CDR2 as SNTAGT. CDR3 nucleotides: TGTGCCAGCAGTGGCAACCGGGACAGTAATCAGCCCCAGCATTTT. It encodes CASSGNRDSNQPQHF.

The chain combines TRBV9 with TRBJ2-1; 11 nucleotides align to TRBD2. The CDR3 loop spans 16 amino acids. Germline CDR1 is SGDLS and CDR2 is YYNGEE. V shed 4 bases and J 5 bases; nucleotides not matched to a gene: 8. CDR3 sequence reads: CASSPPLAGVDNEQFF. The CDR3 region has the DNA TGTGCCAGCAGCCCCCCACTAGCGGGGGTAGACAATGAGCAGTTCTTC.

The chain joins TRBV7-2 to TRBJ2-7; 7 nucleotides match TRBD2. Germline V CDR1 and CDR2: SGHTA, FQGNSA. CDR3 length: 17 amino acids. After removal of 3 bases from V and 2 bases from J, the junction contained 13 bases not matched to a gene. The CDR3 region has the DNA TGTGCCAGCAGCTTTATATTCTCTAGCGGATTGACCTACGAGCAGTACTTC. Protein: CASSFIFSSGLTYEQYF.

The rearrangement links TRBV24-1 to TRBJ2-1, with 10 bases fitting TRBD1. V trimming: 3 bases; J trimming: 5 bases; junction bases outside the gene matches: 3. This CDR3 region has 15 residues. In germline, CDR1 is KGHDR, CDR2 SFDVKD. DNA of the CDR3: TGTGCCACCAGTGATGCCGGGACAGGGGACAATGAGCAGTTCTTC. It encodes CATSDAGTGDNEQFF.

The chain employs TRBV7-2 and TRBJ1-2, with D hard to call. The CDR3 length is 14 residues. V lost 3 bases to trimming and J lost 8 bases, with 16 bases between them. The germline gives CDR1 SGHTA, CDR2 FQGNSA. The CDR3 loop is CASSFFRMDWGYTF. The CDR3 nucleotides read TGTGCCAGCAGCTTCTTCCGGATGGATTGGGGCTACACCTTC.

This chain uses TRBV25-1 with TRBJ1-2; 8 nucleotides agree with TRBD1. CDR3 length: 14 amino acids. With V trimmed by 1 base and J by 8 bases, 6 bases remained unmatched. Germline loops: CDR1 MGHDK, CDR2 SYGVNS. The CDR3 spells CASSEFGQGHGYTF. The CDR3 DNA reads as TGTGCCAGCAGTGAATTCGGACAGGGTCACGGCTACACCTTC.

The chain is built from TRBV5-1 and TRBJ2-2; TRBD1 agrees at 8 bases. After removal of 4 bases from V and 1 base from J, the junction contained 3 bases not matched to a gene. This CDR3 has 15 residues. Germline V gene data show CDR1 as SGHRS and CDR2 as YFSETQ. The CDR3 nucleotides are TGCGCCAGCAGCGTAGGACAGGGGAACACCGGGGAGCTGTTTTTT. Its translation is CASSVGQGNTGELFF. Together with reference TRBV5-1 and TRBJ2-2, the CDR3 gives the full variable domain: KAGVTQTPRYLIKTRGQQVTLSCSPISGHRSVSWYQQTPGQGLQFLFEYFSETQRNKGNFPGRFSGRQFSNSRSEMNVSTLELGDSALYLCASSVGQGNTGELFFGEGSRLTVL.

The gene calls are TRBV7-9 and TRBJ1-5, with a tentative D call TRBD1 (6 bases). Trimming took off 5 bases at V and 6 bases at J, with 14 bases between the two ends. The V gene's germline CDR1 is SEHNR and CDR2 FQNEAQ (reference sequence). This CDR3 comprises 14 residues. In DNA form, the CDR3 reads TGTGCCAGCAGCCTAAGGGGGGGAAGTCAGCCCCAGCATTTT. Encoded protein: CASSLRGGSQPQHF.

This chain connects TRBV2 to TRBJ2-2, with D perhaps matching TRBD2 (6 bases). Trimming pared 3 bases from V and 3 bases from J, leaving 11 bases between. This CDR3 has 15 residues. Germline values: CDR1 SNHLY, CDR2 FYNNEI. CDR3 DNA sequence: TGTGCCAGCAGTGAGGAGGGACTGCACACCGGGGAGCTGTTTTTT. Its translation: CASSEEGLHTGELFF.

J is TRBJ2-1 and V is TRBV5-1; 8 bases align to TRBD2. V lost 2 bases and J lost 3; bases outside the gene matches: 4. CDR1 is SGHRS, CDR2 YFSETQ, per germline. The CDR3 sequence is 15 residues long. CDR3 region: CASSLLADNYNEQFF. The CDR3 DNA follows: TGCGCCAGCAGCTTACTAGCGGATAACTACAATGAGCAGTTCTTC.

The J gene is TRBJ1-4, the V gene TRBV7-2, with 7 positions matching TRBD1. The CDR3 consists of 15 residues. V lost 5 bases to trimming and J lost 8 bases; unmatched junction nucleotides: 11. Germline V lookup: CDR1 SGHTA, CDR2 FQGNSA. The CDR3 here is CASSPPGDSREKLFF. In DNA, the CDR3 is TGTGCCAGCAGCCCCCCCGGGGACAGCAGAGAAAAACTGTTTTTT.

CDR3 in amino acids: CASSLVRPRPNTEAFF. DNA of the CDR3: TGTGCCAGCAGTTTGGTTCGACCGAGACCGAACACTGAAGCTTTCTTT. This chain connects TRBV28 to TRBJ1-1; D unresolved. The CDR3 loop spans 16 amino acids. V lost 3 bases and J lost 1, with 15 bases in between. Germline V gene sequence: CDR1 MDHEN, CDR2 SYDVKM.

The chain couples TRBV19 to TRBJ2-5, with TRBD2 as a possible D gene (5 bases). The germline CDR1 and CDR2 sequences are LNHDA and SQIVND (reference sequence). CDR3 length: 17 amino acids. The V and J ends lost 5 bases and 2 bases respectively, with 21 bases between them. CDR3 nucleotide sequence: TGTGCCAGTAGTCACAAGGTTCCTTTCCCGGGACAAGAGACCCAGTACTTC. Its translation is CASSHKVPFPGQETQYF.

This chain uses TRBV7-9 with TRBJ2-5; D call uncertain. The CDR3 runs 12 residues. V lost 7 bases, J lost 5 bases, and 11 bases lay in between. Germline values: CDR1 SEHNR, CDR2 FQNEAQ (reference sequence). CDR3 region: CASMRNLETQYF. For the CDR3, the DNA is TGTGCCAGCATGAGGAATTTGGAGACCCAGTACTTC.

This clone appeared a few times. The chain recombines TRBV7-9 with TRBJ2-5; the D is unclear. V lost 2 bases and J 4 bases, leaving 2 bases between the germline ends. CDR3 length equals 11 residues. Germline loops: CDR1 SEHNR, CDR2 FQNEAQ (reference sequence). In DNA, the CDR3 is TGTGCCAGCAGCTTAATAGAGACCCAGTACTTC. Encoded protein: CASSLIETQYF.

Here the CDR3 reads CASSYFKTVEQYF. CDR3 DNA: TGTGCCAGCAGTTACTTCAAAACGGTGGAGCAGTACTTC. The chain recombines TRBV6-5 with TRBJ2-7; D not resolved. The V and J ends lost 1 base and 7 bases respectively, with 11 bases between them. From germline, CDR1 is MNHEY and CDR2 SVGAGI. This CDR3 has 13 residues.

The chain has TRBV7-2 and TRBJ2-7; 9 nucleotides match TRBD1. V shed 6 bases and J 1 base; nucleotides not matched to a gene: 10. This CDR3 has 16 residues. Germline-derived CDR1 and CDR2 are SGHTA and FQGNSA. This CDR3 reads CASRLYSTGGSYEQYF. DNA of the CDR3: TGTGCCAGCAGGCTATACTCGACAGGGGGATCCTACGAGCAGTACTTC. Supplemented by reference TRBV7-2 and TRBJ2-7, the full variable domain reads GAGVSQSPSNKVTEKGKDVELRCDPISGHTALYWYRQSLGQGLEFLIYFQGNSAPDKSGLPSDRFSAERTGGSVSTLTIQRTQQEDSAVYLCASRLYSTGGSYEQYFGPGTRLTVT.

V is TRBV7-9 and J is TRBJ2-3; 12 bases agree with TRBD2. Germline values: CDR1 SEHNR, CDR2 FQNEAQ (reference sequence). With 5 bases clipped from V and 3 bases from J, the junction kept 6 bases outside the gene matches. This CDR3 is 16 amino acids long. CDR3 amino acids: CASSPRTSGTTDTQYF. CDR3 in DNA: TGTGCCAGCAGCCCCCGGACTAGCGGGACTACAGATACGCAGTATTTT.

V gene TRBV5-4 combines with J gene TRBJ2-3; 7 positions match TRBD2. This CDR3 has 16 residues. After removal of 2 bases from V and 2 bases from J, the junction contained 8 bases not matched to a gene. Germline CDR1 reads SGHNT; CDR2 reads YYREEE (reference sequence). This CDR3 is CASSFYWEGSTDTQYF. DNA for the CDR3: TGTGCCAGCAGCTTTTATTGGGAGGGTTCCACAGATACGCAGTATTTT. Supplemented by reference TRBV5-4 and TRBJ2-3, the full variable domain reads ETGVTQSPTHLIKTRGQQVTLRCSSQSGHNTVSWYQQALGQGPQFIFQYYREEENGRGNFPPRFSGLQFPNYSSELNVNALELDDSALYLCASSFYWEGSTDTQYFGPGTRLTVL.